This passage covers 31 T cell receptor beta chains from one sample sequenced in a study of response to subunit inactivated influenza vaccine. TCRdb reanalysed the RT-PCR reads using MiXCR and keeps one entry per CDR3 protein. The table includes about 500,000 distinct CDR3 sequences, less than 7.5% detected once. Sequencing used PBMCs from blood, obtained about 23 months after vaccination. The receptors stem from a man aged 45 to 75 who received an inactivated influenza vaccine.

This clonotype was recorded many times. The chain employs TRBV12-3 or TRBV12-4 and TRBJ1-1, with 10 bases fitting TRBD1. This CDR3 has 20 residues. Trimming cost V 5 bases and J 5 bases; bases outside gene matches: 23. CDR3 protein: CASSAGGLDRGIWRRTEAFF. The CDR3 DNA is TGTGCCAGCAGTGCTGGGGGTTTGGACAGGGGGATTTGGAGGAGGACTGAAGCTTTCTTT.

This clonotype was seen a handful of times. This chain connects TRBV3-1 to TRBJ2-5, with D maybe TRBD1 (6 bases). This CDR3 is built from 16 residues. The ends were cut back, 4 bases at V and 2 bases at J, with 17 bases in the middle. Germline CDR1 reads LGHDT; CDR2 reads YNNKEL (reference sequence). The DNA of the CDR3 is TGTGCCAGCAGCCTAACGAGGGGGAGCGGTCAAGAGACCCAGTACTTC. It is translated as CASSLTRGSGQETQYF.

This clonotype appeared a few times. In DNA, the CDR3 is TGTGCCAGCAGCGGGGGGTCGGGATCGAACACTGAAGCTTTCTTT. Its protein product is CASSGGSGSNTEAFF. The gene calls are TRBV5-5 and TRBJ1-1; tentatively, D is TRBD1 (5 bases). This CDR3 spans 15 amino acids. Trimming pared 4 bases from V and 1 base from J, leaving 14 bases between. CDR1 and CDR2 (germline): SGHKS, YYEKEE (reference sequence).

V usage is TRBV10-3 and J usage is TRBJ2-1; 9 bases line up with TRBD2. Unmatched junction bases numbered 12, after V lost 10 bases and J lost 8 bases. The germline V gene encodes CDR1 ENHRY and CDR2 SYGVKD. The CDR3 extends over 14 amino acids. The CDR3 protein is CATSPQRGEHEQFF. Written as DNA, the CDR3 is TGTGCCACCTCCCCCCAGCGGGGGGAACATGAGCAGTTCTTC.

At least ten counts were recorded for this clonotype. The V call is TRBV25-1, the J call TRBJ1-6; D call uncertain. CDR3 length: 12 amino acids. Germline V lookup: CDR1 MGHDK, CDR2 SYGVNS. Trimming shortened V by 5 bases and J by 7 bases, and 6 bases separated the two germline ends. CDR3 sequence reads: CASSQANSPLHF. The CDR3 nucleotides are TGTGCCAGCAGTCAAGCCAATTCACCCCTCCACTTT.

This clonotype came up many times. Compared with germline, one end of the junction differs, possibly owing to a read error. The chain links TRBV12-3 or TRBV12-4 to TRBJ2-7; 7 nucleotides agree with TRBD1. This CDR3 has 14 residues. The CDR3 DNA sequence: TGTGCCAGCAGCTTAGGGGACAGCAACTACGAGCAGTACTTC. This translates into CASSLGDSNYEQYF.

This clonotype was recorded many times. V usage is TRBV6-1 and J usage is TRBJ2-3; maybe TRBD2 (6 bases). The CDR3 length is 17 residues. Germline CDR1 MNHNS, CDR2 SASEGT. The ends were cut back, 0 bases at V and 2 bases at J, with 15 bases in the middle. CDR3 residues: CASSEAPNWGLTDTQYF. The CDR3 DNA is TGTGCCAGCAGTGAAGCGCCGAATTGGGGACTCACAGATACGCAGTATTTT.

This rearrangement joins TRBV29-1 to TRBJ2-7; D may be TRBD1 (6 bases). V shed 4 bases and J shed 4 bases, with 14 bases lying between them. This CDR3 contains 13 residues. Germline assignment: CDR1 SQVTM and CDR2 ANQGSEA. The CDR3 loop reads CSVVTGTKYEQYF. As DNA, the CDR3 is TGCAGCGTTGTAACAGGGACAAAATACGAGCAGTACTTC.

With regard to this clonotype: A much larger clonotype is one base distant, so this may be a read error. The rearrangement uses TRBV24-1 and TRBJ2-4; a possible D gene is TRBD2 (6 bases). The CDR3 length is 13 residues. Trimming took 5 bases from V and 5 from J, leaving 9 bases between them. Germline V gene sequence: CDR1 KGHDR, CDR2 SFDVKD. The CDR3 DNA reads TGTGCCACCAGTGGCGGGGCCGAAAACATTCAGTACTTC. It encodes CATSGGAENIQYF.

There are a few counts of this clonotype. This sequence joins TRBV5-1 and TRBJ2-1, with TRBD2 matching 7 bases. Trimming at V came to 0 bases and at J to 4 bases, leaving 7 bases not matched to a gene. There are 16 residues in the CDR3. The germline V gene encodes CDR1 SGHRS and CDR2 YFSETQ. CDR3 in DNA: TGCGCCAGCAGCTTGGAGCCCAGCGGGGTTTACAATGAGCAGTTCTTC. It is translated as CASSLEPSGVYNEQFF. Complete variable domain (other parts from reference TRBV5-1 and TRBJ2-1): KAGVTQTPRYLIKTRGQQVTLSCSPISGHRSVSWYQQTPGQGLQFLFEYFSETQRNKGNFPGRFSGRQFSNSRSEMNVSTLELGDSALYLCASSLEPSGVYNEQFFGPGTRLTVL.

This clonotype was picked up one time. This may be a read error, as it is one base from a much larger clone. The rearrangement joins TRBV7-2 to TRBJ2-1; TRBD2 matches at 9 bases. Per the germline V gene, CDR1 is SGHTA and CDR2 is FQGNSA. Trimming cost V 8 bases and J 7 bases; bases outside gene matches: 12. This CDR3 region has 15 residues. CDR3 nucleotide sequence: TGTGCCAGCGGGCGCTTGAGGCTAGCGGGGAATGAGCAGTTCTTC. This gives the protein CASGRLRLAGNEQFF.

The CDR3 nucleotides read TGCGCCAGCAGCTTCCGCGGGTTCTCCTACGAGCAGTACTTC. It codes for CASSFRGFSYEQYF. This chain links TRBV5-1 with TRBJ2-7; tentative D call: TRBD2 (5 bases). The CDR3 has 14 residues. The germline V and J ends were trimmed by 2 bases and 0 bases, with 9 bases remaining between them. Germline loops: CDR1 SGHRS, CDR2 YFSETQ.

This clonotype was counted many times. The CDR3 spells CASSLSASGNTIYF. The CDR3 DNA is TGTGCCAGCAGTTTATCTGCATCTGGAAACACCATATATTTT. The J gene is TRBJ1-3, the V gene TRBV27; D not resolved. V shed 0 bases and J shed 1 base, with 4 bases lying between them. The CDR3 runs to 14 residues. From germline, CDR1 is MNHEY and CDR2 SMNVEV (reference sequence).

The CDR3: CASSLRLQGNEQYF. The CDR3 bases are TGTGCCAGCAGCTTAAGGTTACAGGGGAACGAGCAGTACTTC. The rearrangement uses TRBV7-6 and TRBJ2-7, with 7 bases lining up with TRBD1. The ends lost 2 bases at V and 5 bases at J; junction bases unmatched: 6. CDR1 SGHVS and CDR2 FNYEAQ come from the germline V gene. The CDR3 sequence is 14 residues long.

This clonotype was detected many times. The chain uses TRBV29-1 and TRBJ2-3; 7 positions agree with TRBD1. The V gene end was trimmed by 6 bases and the J gene end by 3 bases; junction bases not matched to a gene: 12. The CDR3 contains 15 residues. Germline CDR1 and CDR2: SQVTM and ANQGSEA. In DNA form, the CDR3 reads TGCAGCGTGCTAAAAGGACAGGTTTCGACAGATACGCAGTATTTT. This gives the protein CSVLKGQVSTDTQYF.

This clonotype was observed a handful of times. The rearrangement uses TRBV5-6 and TRBJ2-3; TRBD1 might be the D (5 bases). This CDR3 comprises 16 residues. V lost 6 bases to trimming and J lost 4 bases, with 21 bases between them. Looked up from germline, CDR1 is SGHDT and CDR2 is YYEEEE. Here the CDR3 reads CASTFRSAGHADTQYF. CDR3 nucleotide sequence: TGTGCCAGCACTTTTCGAAGTGCAGGGCATGCAGATACGCAGTATTTT.

This clonotype occurred a few times. J is TRBJ2-7 and V is TRBV27; 8 positions agree with TRBD2. The J segment lost 3 bases and the V segment lost 8 bases, leaving 15 bases of the junction unmatched. There are 16 residues in the CDR3. Germline CDR1 and CDR2: MNHEY and SMNVEV (reference sequence). CDR3 nucleotide sequence: TGTGCCAGCCAGAAGTTAGCGGGATTCCAGGTCTACGAGCAGTACTTC. It encodes CASQKLAGFQVYEQYF.

This clonotype occurred many times. V and J are TRBV6-1 and TRBJ2-5; D tentatively reads TRBD1 or TRBD2 (6 bases each). Germline-derived CDR1 and CDR2 are MNHNS and SASEGT. V lost 6 bases to trimming and J lost 5 bases, with 13 bases between them. This CDR3 comprises 13 residues. The CDR3 nucleotides read TGTGCCAGCAGAACGGGGGCTTGGGAGACCCAGTACTTC. Translating it yields CASRTGAWETQYF.

Turning to this clonotype: A read error may account for a junction end that differs from germline. V and J are TRBV5-1 and TRBJ2-3; D gene uncertain. This CDR3 spans 14 amino acids. Germline-derived CDR1 and CDR2 are SGHRS and YFSETQ. This chain's CDR3 is CASSLGQSTDRQYF. CDR3 nucleotide sequence: TGCGCCAGCAGCTTGGGTCAGAGCACAGATAGGCAGTATTTT.

The chain couples TRBV4-2 to TRBJ1-5; D remains ambiguous. CDR1 is LGHNA and CDR2 is YNFKEQ in the germline V gene. The CDR3 has 16 residues. V was cut by 0 bases and J by 6 bases, with 15 bases left in between. The DNA of the CDR3 is TGTGCCAGCAGCCAAGACTCAGGTCAGAGGAGTCAGCCCCAGCATTTT. As protein: CASSQDSGQRSQPQHF.

The chain carries TRBV15 and TRBJ2-1; D perhaps matches TRBD1 (6 bases). Germline loops: CDR1 LNHNV, CDR2 YYDKDF (reference sequence). Trimming pared 1 base from V and 2 bases from J, leaving 12 bases between. The CDR3 runs to 16 residues. The CDR3 spells CATSRVEGGPYNEQFF. For the CDR3, the DNA is TGTGCCACCAGCAGAGTAGAAGGGGGACCCTACAATGAGCAGTTCTTC.

This clonotype was counted a few times. CDR3 coding DNA: TGCGCCAGCAGTGTGGGTAGCGGGGCATTCTACAATGAGCAGTTCTTC. This translates into CASSVGSGAFYNEQFF. The rearrangement links TRBV10-2 to TRBJ2-1; TRBD2 matches at 8 bases. J gave up 3 bases and V 4 bases, and 8 bases lay outside the gene matches. There are 16 residues in the CDR3. CDR1 is WSHSY, CDR2 SAAADI, per germline.

V is TRBV6-5 and J is TRBJ2-1; 14 nucleotides agree with TRBD2. The germline V gene encodes CDR1 MNHEY and CDR2 SVGAGI. The CDR3 runs to 19 residues. J lost 3 bases, V lost 4 bases, and 11 bases had no gene match. The CDR3 spells CASSSRLAGGVTNYNEQFF. The DNA for the CDR3 is TGTGCCAGCAGTTCTCGACTAGCGGGAGGGGTGACCAACTACAATGAGCAGTTCTTC.

This rearrangement joins TRBV10-3 to TRBJ2-7, with 13 bases matching TRBD2. The CDR3 is 17 amino acids. CDR1 is ENHRY and CDR2 is SYGVKD in the germline V gene. The J segment lost 6 bases and the V segment lost 5 bases, leaving 13 bases of the junction unmatched. The CDR3 loop is CAISPVIGLAGVGEQYF. CDR3 sequence (DNA): TGTGCCATCAGTCCCGTAATCGGACTAGCGGGAGTCGGCGAGCAGTACTTC.

V and J are TRBV5-5 and TRBJ1-5; unclear D gene. The CDR3 totals 13 residues. Trimming removed 0 bases from V and 9 bases from J, with 10 bases in between. Germline CDR1 reads SGHKS; CDR2 reads YYEKEE (reference sequence). The CDR3 DNA sequence: TGTGCCAGCAGCTTGGAACTAAACCTGCCCCAGCATTTT. This translates into CASSLELNLPQHF. The whole variable domain, remainder taken from reference TRBV5-5 and TRBJ1-5, is DAGVTQSPTHLIKTRGQQVTLRCSPISGHKSVSWYQQVLGQGPQFIFQYYEKEERGRGNFPDRFSARQFPNYSSELNVNALLLGDSALYLCASSLELNLPQHFGDGTRLSIL.

This chain connects TRBV29-1 to TRBJ1-6; 10 nucleotides align to TRBD1. V shed 3 bases and J 1 base; nucleotides not matched to a gene: 6. The CDR3 contains 17 residues. Per germline, CDR1 SQVTM and CDR2 ANQGSEA. This CDR3 is CSVEGQGSRSYNSPLHF. The CDR3 nucleotides read TGCAGCGTTGAGGGACAGGGGTCAAGGTCCTATAATTCACCCCTCCACTTT.

In this sample, this clonotype turned up a few times. The chain combines TRBV5-6 with TRBJ2-5; 7 bases match TRBD2. CDR1 and CDR2 from the germline V gene are SGHDT and YYEEEE. The V gene end was trimmed by 6 bases and the J gene end by 1 base; junction bases not matched to a gene: 6. This CDR3 is built from 14 residues. The DNA for the CDR3 is TGTGCCAGCATCCAAGCGGGAAGCCAAGAGACCCAGTACTTC. This sequence encodes CASIQAGSQETQYF.

There are a few counts of this clonotype. The chain links TRBV7-2 to TRBJ2-1; TRBD2 matches 15 bases. This CDR3 contains 17 residues. Germline values: CDR1 SGHTA, CDR2 FQGNSA. Losses at the gene ends were 1 base for V and 6 bases for J; bases not matched to a gene: 4. CDR3 region: CASSLGGLAGGFNEQFF. Written as DNA, the CDR3 is TGTGCCAGCAGCTTAGGGGGACTAGCGGGGGGCTTCAATGAGCAGTTCTTC.

This clonotype occurred a few times. The V gene is TRBV19, the J gene TRBJ2-7; 10 bases are shared with TRBD2. Germline assignment: CDR1 LNHDA and CDR2 SQIVND (reference sequence). The CDR3 covers 14 residues. V shed 2 bases and J 10 bases; nucleotides not matched to a gene: 8. CDR3 sequence (DNA): TGTGCCAGTAGTATAACTGGACTAGCGGAAATACAGTACTTC. Its translation: CASSITGLAEIQYF. Complete variable domain (other parts from reference TRBV19 and TRBJ2-7): DGGITQSPKYLFRKEGQNVTLSCEQNLNHDAMYWYRQDPGQGLRLIYYSQIVNDFQKGDIAEGYSVSREKKESFPLTVTSAQKNPTAFYLCASSITGLAEIQYFGPGTRLTVT.

This clonotype was observed many times. The V call is TRBV6-1, the J call TRBJ1-4, with 10 nucleotides matching TRBD1. This CDR3 has 14 amino acids. The germline V gene encodes CDR1 MNHNS and CDR2 SASEGT. V dropped 5 bases and J dropped 7; count of bases not matched to a gene: 4. The CDR3 DNA follows: TGTGCCAGCAGTAGACAGGGGGCAGGTGAAAAACTGTTTTTT. Protein: CASSRQGAGEKLFF.

This clonotype turned up a few times. The gene calls are TRBV28 and TRBJ2-7; D is unclear. Trimming left V 5 bases short and J 7 bases short, with 15 bases between. The CDR3 is made up of 13 amino acids. Germline assignment: CDR1 MDHEN and CDR2 SYDVKM. The CDR3 DNA follows: TGTGCCAGCAGTCCGGCCCTAAGATGGGAGCAGTACTTC. Its protein product is CASSPALRWEQYF.